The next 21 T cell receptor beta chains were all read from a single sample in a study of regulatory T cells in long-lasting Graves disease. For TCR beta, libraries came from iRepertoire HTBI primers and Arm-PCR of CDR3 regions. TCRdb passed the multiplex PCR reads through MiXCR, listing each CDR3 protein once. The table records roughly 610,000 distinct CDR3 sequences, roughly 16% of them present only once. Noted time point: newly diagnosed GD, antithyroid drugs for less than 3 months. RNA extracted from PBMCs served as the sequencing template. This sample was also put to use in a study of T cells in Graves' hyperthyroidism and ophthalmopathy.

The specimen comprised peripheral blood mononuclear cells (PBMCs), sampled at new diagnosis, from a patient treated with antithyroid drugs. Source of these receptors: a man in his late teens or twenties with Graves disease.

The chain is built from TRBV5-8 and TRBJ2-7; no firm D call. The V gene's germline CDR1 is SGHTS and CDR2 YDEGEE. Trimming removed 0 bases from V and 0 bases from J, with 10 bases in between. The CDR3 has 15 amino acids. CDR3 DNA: TGTGCCAGCAGCTTGGACCGGTGGGGCTCCTACGAGCAGTACTTC. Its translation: CASSLDRWGSYEQYF.

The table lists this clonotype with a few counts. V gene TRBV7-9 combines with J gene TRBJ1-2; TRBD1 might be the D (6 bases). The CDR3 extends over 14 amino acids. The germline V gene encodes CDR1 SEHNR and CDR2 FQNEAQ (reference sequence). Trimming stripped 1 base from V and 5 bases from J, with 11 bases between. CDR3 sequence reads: CASSLVGASYGYTF. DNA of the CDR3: TGTGCCAGCAGCTTAGTGGGGGCAAGTTATGGCTACACCTTC.

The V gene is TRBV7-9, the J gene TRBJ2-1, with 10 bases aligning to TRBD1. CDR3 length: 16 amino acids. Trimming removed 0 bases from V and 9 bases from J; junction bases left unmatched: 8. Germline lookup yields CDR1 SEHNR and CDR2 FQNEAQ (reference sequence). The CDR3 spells CASSLAPGQGNSEQFF. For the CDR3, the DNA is TGTGCCAGCAGCTTAGCCCCGGGACAGGGGAACAGTGAGCAGTTCTTC.

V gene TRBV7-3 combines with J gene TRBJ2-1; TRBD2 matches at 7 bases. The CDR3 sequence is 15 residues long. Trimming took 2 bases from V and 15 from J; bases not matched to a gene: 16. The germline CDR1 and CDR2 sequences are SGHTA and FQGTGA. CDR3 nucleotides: TGTGCCAGCAGCTTATCGGCTGGCGGGCCGGGGGGTCGGTTCTTC. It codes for CASSLSAGGPGGRFF.

The DNA of the CDR3 is TGTGCCAGCAGTGAGGGTATAGCATATCTGGCGGACTCGGGCTACACCTTC. Amino acids: CASSEGIAYLADSGYTF. The V and J genes are TRBV6-1 and TRBJ1-2; D is unresolved. V was trimmed by 3 bases and J by 8 bases, leaving 25 bases between them. The CDR3 loop spans 17 amino acids. Germline CDR1 MNHNS, CDR2 SASEGT.

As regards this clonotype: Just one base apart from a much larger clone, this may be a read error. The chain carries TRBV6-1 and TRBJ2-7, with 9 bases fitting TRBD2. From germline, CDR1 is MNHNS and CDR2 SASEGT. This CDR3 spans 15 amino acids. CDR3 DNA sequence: TGTGCCAGCAGTGAAAGGCTAGCGGGAAACTACAAGCAGTACTTC. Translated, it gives CASSERLAGNYKQYF.

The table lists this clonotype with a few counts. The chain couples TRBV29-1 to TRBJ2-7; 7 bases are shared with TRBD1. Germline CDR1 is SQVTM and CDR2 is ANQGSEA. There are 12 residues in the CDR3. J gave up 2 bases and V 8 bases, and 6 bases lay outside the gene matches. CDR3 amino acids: CSIKGQTYEQYF. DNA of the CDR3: TGCAGCATCAAGGGACAGACCTACGAGCAGTACTTC.

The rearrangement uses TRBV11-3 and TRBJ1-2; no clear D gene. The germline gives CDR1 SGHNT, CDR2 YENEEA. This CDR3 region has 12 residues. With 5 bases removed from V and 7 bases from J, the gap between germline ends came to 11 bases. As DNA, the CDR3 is TGTGCCAGCAGCCCCCAAACGAGTGGCTACACCTTC. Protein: CASSPQTSGYTF.

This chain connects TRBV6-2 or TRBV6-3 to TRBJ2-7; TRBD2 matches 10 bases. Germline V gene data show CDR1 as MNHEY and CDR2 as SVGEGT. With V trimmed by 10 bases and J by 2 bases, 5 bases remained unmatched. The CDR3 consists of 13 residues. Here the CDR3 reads CATRTSGTYEQYF. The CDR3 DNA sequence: TGTGCCACCAGGACTAGCGGAACCTACGAGCAGTACTTC.

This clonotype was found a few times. The CDR3: CASSEQIAGGEQYF. Here the CDR3 DNA reads TGCGCCAGCAGTGAGCAAATAGCGGGAGGAGAGCAGTACTTC. The gene calls are TRBV10-1 and TRBJ2-7; TRBD2 matches at 10 bases. J was trimmed by 7 bases and V by 2 bases; bases with no gene match: 5. This CDR3 region has 14 residues. Germline values: CDR1 WNHNN, CDR2 SYGVQD (reference sequence).

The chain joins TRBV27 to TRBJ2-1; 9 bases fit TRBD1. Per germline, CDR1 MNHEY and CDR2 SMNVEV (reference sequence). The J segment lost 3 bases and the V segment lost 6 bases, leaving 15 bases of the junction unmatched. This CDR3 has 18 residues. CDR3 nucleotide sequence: TGTGCCAGCAGCTTCTTGACCGGGACAGGGAGAAACTACAATGAGCAGTTCTTC. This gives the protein CASSFLTGTGRNYNEQFF.

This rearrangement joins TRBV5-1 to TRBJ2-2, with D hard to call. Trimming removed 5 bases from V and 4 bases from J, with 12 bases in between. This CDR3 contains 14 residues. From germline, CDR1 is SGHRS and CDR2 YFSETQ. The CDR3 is CASSVRLPTGELFF. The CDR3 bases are TGCGCCAGCAGTGTTCGCCTGCCCACCGGGGAGCTGTTTTTT.

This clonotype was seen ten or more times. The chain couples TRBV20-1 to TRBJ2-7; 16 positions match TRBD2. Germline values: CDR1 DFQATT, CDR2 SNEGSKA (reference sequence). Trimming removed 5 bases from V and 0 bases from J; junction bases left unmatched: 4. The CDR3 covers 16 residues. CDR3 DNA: TGCAGTGCTGCCGGGACTAGCGGGAGGGACTCCTACGAGCAGTACTTC. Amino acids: CSAAGTSGRDSYEQYF.

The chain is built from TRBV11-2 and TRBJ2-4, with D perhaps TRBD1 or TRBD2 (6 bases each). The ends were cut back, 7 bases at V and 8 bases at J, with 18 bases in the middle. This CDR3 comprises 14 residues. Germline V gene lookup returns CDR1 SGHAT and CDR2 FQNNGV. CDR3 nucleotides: TGTGCCAGCACCCCCCGAGGGGGGTGGGACATTCAGTACTTC. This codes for CASTPRGGWDIQYF.

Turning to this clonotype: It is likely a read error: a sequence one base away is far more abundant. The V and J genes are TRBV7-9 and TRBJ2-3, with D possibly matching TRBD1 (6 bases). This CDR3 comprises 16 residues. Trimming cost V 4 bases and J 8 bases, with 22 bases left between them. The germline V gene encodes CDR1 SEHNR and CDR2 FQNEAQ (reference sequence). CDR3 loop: CASSSHRDTRIITQYF. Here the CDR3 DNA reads TGTGCCAGCAGCTCCCACCGGGACACCCGAATTATTACGCAGTATTTT. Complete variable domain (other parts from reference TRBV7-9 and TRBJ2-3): DTGVSQNPRHKITKRGQNVTFRCDPISEHNRLYWYRQTLGQGPEFLTYFQNEAQLEKSRLLSDRFSAERPKGSFSTLEIQRTEQGDSAMYLCASSSHRDTRIITQYFGPGTRLTVL.

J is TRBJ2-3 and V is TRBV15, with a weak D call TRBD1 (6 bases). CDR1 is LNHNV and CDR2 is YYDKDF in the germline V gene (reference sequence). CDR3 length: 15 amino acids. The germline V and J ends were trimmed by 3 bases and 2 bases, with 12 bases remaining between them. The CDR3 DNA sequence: TGTGCCACCAGCAGGAGACAGGAATACACAGATACGCAGTATTTT. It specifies CATSRRQEYTDTQYF.

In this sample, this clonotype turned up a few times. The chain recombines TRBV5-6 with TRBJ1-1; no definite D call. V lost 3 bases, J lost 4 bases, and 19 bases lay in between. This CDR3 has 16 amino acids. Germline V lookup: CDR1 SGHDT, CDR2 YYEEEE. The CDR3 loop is CASSWGLMAGSTEAFF. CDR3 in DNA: TGTGCCAGCAGCTGGGGATTGATGGCGGGGAGCACTGAAGCTTTCTTT. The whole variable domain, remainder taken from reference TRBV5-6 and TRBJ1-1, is DAGVTQSPTHLIKTRGQQVTLRCSPKSGHDTVSWYQQALGQGPQFIFQYYEEEERQRGNFPDRFSGHQFPNYSSELNVNALLLGDSALYLCASSWGLMAGSTEAFFGQGTRLTVV.

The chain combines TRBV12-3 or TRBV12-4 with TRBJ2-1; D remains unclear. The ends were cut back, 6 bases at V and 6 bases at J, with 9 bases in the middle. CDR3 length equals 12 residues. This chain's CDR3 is CASRGVANEQFF. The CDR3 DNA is TGTGCCAGCAGGGGTGTAGCCAATGAGCAGTTCTTC.

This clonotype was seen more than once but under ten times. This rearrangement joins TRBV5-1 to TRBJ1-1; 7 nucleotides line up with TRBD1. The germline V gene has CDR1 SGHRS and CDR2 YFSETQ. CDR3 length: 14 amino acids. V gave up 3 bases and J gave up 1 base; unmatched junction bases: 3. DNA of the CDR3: TGCGCCAGCAGCTGGGGACAGAGGAACACTGAAGCTTTCTTT. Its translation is CASSWGQRNTEAFF.

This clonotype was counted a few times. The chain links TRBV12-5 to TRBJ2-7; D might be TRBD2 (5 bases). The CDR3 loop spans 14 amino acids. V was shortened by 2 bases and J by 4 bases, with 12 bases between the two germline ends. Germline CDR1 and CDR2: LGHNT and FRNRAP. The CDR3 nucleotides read TGTGCTAGTGGTTTGAACGGCGGGTATTACGAGCAGTACTTC. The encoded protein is CASGLNGGYYEQYF.

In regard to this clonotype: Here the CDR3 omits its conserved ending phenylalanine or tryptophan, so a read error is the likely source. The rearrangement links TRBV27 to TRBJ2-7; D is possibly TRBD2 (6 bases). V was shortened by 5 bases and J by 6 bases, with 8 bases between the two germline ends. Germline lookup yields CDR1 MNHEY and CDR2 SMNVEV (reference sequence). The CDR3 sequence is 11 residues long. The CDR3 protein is CASSNSGEQYL. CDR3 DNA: TGTGCCAGCAGTAATAGCGGCGAGCAGTACCTC.